This T cell receptor beta chain was captured by sequencing in a study of T cells in Graves' hyperthyroidism and ophthalmopathy. Diagnosing involved the use of clinical symptoms, serum thyroxine and TRAb, thyroid ultrasound and orbital computed tomography. PBMCs were obtained from 10 ml fresh peripheral blood. The table lists this clonotype with many counts. Its antigen is unidentified. RNA transcripts provided the source from which TCR beta CDR3 regions were amplified. HTBI primers drove first-round RT-PCR of the TCR CDR3. TCRdb reprocessed the multiplex PCR reads with MiXCR, giving one entry per CDR3 protein. Of approximately 520,000 distinct CDR3 sequences listed, approximately 25% are singletons. Points from the study as a whole: Onset of ophthalmopathy came a median 6.5 months after the model predicted it. Using 13 V-J features, a model discriminated ophthalmopathy from stable hyperthyroidism.

V dropped 2 bases and J dropped 0 bases, with 5 bases sitting between them. The CDR3 covers 13 residues. The germline CDR1 and CDR2 sequences are DFQATT and SNEGSKA (reference sequence). The V call is TRBV20-1, the J call TRBJ1-3, with D uncertain. The sequence came from a woman younger than 45 with Graves' ophthalmopathy. The source material was blood. CDR3 in amino acids: CSARSGSGNTIYF. DNA of the CDR3: TGCAGTGCTAGATCAGGCTCTGGAAACACCATATATTTT.